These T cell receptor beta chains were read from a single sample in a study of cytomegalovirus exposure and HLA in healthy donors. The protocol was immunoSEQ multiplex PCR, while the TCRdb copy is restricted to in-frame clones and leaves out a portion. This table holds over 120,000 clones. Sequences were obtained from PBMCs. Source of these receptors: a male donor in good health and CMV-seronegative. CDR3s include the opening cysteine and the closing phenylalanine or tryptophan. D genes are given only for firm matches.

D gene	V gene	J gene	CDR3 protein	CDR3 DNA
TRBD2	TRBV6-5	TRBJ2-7	CASRRGVNSYEQYF	TGTGCCAGCAGACGGGGGGTAAACTCCTACGAGCAGTACTTC
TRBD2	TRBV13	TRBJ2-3	CASSPGLADPSTDTQYF	TGTGCCAGCAGCCCGGGACTAGCGGATCCTAGCACAGATACGCAGTATTTT
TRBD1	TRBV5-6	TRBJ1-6	CASSLDRARSYNSPLHF	TGTGCCAGCAGTTTGGACAGGGCGAGGTCCTATAATTCACCCCTCCACTTT
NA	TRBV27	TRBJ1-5	CASSLSGRAAPQHF	TGTGCCAGCAGTTTATCCGGCAGGGCGGCGCCCCAGCATTTT
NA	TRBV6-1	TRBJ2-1	CASSEWGGPGNEQFF	TGTGCCAGCAGTGAATGGGGGGGCCCCGGCAATGAGCAGTTCTTC
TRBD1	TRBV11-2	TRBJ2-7	CASSSSGQAEQYF	TGTGCCAGCAGCAGCTCGGGACAGGCCGAGCAGTACTTC
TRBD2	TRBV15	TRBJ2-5	CATSRGGAGETQYF	TGTGCCACCAGCAGGGGAGGGGCGGGAGAGACCCAGTACTTC
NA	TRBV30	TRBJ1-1	CAWGQTVNTEAFF	TGTGCCTGGGGACAGACAGTGAACACTGAAGCTTTCTTT
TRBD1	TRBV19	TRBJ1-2	CASSVTGDYGYTF	TGTGCCAGTAGTGTAACAGGGGACTATGGCTACACCTTC
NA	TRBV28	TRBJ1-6	CASSLSSGDSYNSPLHF	TGTGCCAGCAGTTTAAGCTCGGGGGACTCCTATAATTCACCCCTCCACTTT
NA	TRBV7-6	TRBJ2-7	CASSLEFRDYEQYF	TGTGCCAGCAGCTTAGAATTTCGAGACTACGAGCAGTACTTC
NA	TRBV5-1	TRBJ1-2	CASSLTGSHGYTF	TGCGCCAGCAGCTTGACAGGGAGCCATGGCTACACCTTC
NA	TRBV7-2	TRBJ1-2	CASSLDSLNYGYTF	TGTGCCAGCAGCTTAGATTCCCTAAACTATGGCTACACCTTC
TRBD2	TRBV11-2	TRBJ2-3	CASSLDGASGYFTDTQYF	TGTGCCAGCAGCTTAGATGGGGCTAGCGGATACTTCACAGATACGCAGTATTTT
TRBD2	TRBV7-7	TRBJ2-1	CASSLASSGTSGLHNEQFF	TGTGCTAGCAGCTTAGCGTCGAGCGGGACTAGCGGGCTCCACAATGAGCAGTTCTTC
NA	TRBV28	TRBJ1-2	CASSLSRFYGYTF	TGTGCCAGCAGCCTATCCCGGTTCTATGGCTACACCTTC
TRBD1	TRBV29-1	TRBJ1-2	CSARDRVDYGYTF	TGCAGCGCTCGGGACAGGGTTGACTATGGCTACACCTTC
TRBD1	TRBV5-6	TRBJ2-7	CASSKTGVGEQYF	TGTGCCAGCAGCAAAACAGGGGTGGGCGAGCAGTACTTC
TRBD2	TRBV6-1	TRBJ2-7	CASSDTSGTPYEQYF	TGCGCCAGCAGTGACACTAGCGGGACCCCCTACGAGCAGTACTTC
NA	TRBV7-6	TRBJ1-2	CASTPGVENYGYTF	TGTGCCAGCACCCCAGGGGTGGAGAACTATGGCTACACCTTC
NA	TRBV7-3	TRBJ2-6	CASSPRSPLNSGANVLTF	TGTGCCAGCAGCCCGAGGTCCCCCCTCAACTCTGGGGCCAACGTCCTGACTTTC
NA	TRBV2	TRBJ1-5	CASTYRNSNQPQHF	TGTGCCAGCACGTACAGGAATAGCAATCAGCCCCAGCATTTT
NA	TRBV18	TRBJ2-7	CASSSLSEQYF	TGTGCCAGCTCATCCCTCAGCGAGCAGTACTTC
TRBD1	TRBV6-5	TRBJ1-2	CASTKGTGVGYTF	TGTGCCAGCACCAAGGGGACAGGGGTTGGCTACACCTTC
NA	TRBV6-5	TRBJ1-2	CASSYSTGKGYTF	TGTGCCAGCAGTTATAGTACAGGGAAGGGCTACACCTTC
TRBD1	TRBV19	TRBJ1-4	CASSMGTGGNEKLFF	TGTGCCAGTAGTATGGGGACAGGGGGAAATGAAAAACTGTTTTTT
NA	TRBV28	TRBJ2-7	CASSLPQVEQYF	TGTGCCAGCAGTTTACCCCAGGTAGAGCAGTACTTC
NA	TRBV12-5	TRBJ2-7	CASGSARIAGEQYF	TGTGCTAGTGGTTCTGCCCGGATCGCGGGCGAGCAGTACTTC
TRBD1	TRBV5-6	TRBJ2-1	CASRRGQLSYNEQFF	TGTGCCAGCAGACGGGGACAGCTCTCCTACAATGAGCAGTTCTTC
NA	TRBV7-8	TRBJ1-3	CASSLGRDRVSIYF	TGTGCCAGCAGCTTAGGGAGAGACCGAGTCTCCATATATTTT
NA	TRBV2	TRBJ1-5	CASSAVQGLGQPQHF	TGTGCCAGCAGTGCTGTTCAGGGTTTAGGTCAGCCCCAGCATTTT
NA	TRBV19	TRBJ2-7	CASSIVGSSYEQYF	TGTGCCAGTAGTATAGTTGGCAGCTCCTACGAGCAGTACTTC
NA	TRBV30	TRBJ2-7	CAWTPQVTYEQYF	TGTGCCTGGACTCCCCAGGTCACCTACGAGCAGTACTTC
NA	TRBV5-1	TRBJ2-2	CASSLQYTGELFF	TGCGCCAGCAGCTTACAGTATACCGGGGAGCTGTTTTTT
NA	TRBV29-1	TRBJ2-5	CSSRGGTAQETQYF	TGCAGCTCCCGCGGCGGGACAGCCCAAGAGACCCAGTACTTC
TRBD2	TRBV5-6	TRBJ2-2	CASSAGGLYTGELFF	TGTGCCAGTTCGGCGGGGGGTCTCTACACCGGGGAGCTGTTTTTT
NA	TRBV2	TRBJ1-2	CASNDIRAVNYGYTF	TGTGCCAGCAATGACATCAGGGCGGTGAACTATGGCTACACCTTC
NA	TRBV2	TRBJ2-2	CASNMGPANTGELFF	TGTGCCAGCAATATGGGGCCCGCGAACACCGGGGAGCTGTTTTTT
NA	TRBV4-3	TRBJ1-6	CASSQARTVDSPLHF	TGCGCCAGCAGCCAAGCTAGGACAGTTGATTCACCCCTCCACTTT
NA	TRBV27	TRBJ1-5	CASSLSQVSNQPQHF	TGTGCCAGCAGTTTAAGCCAAGTTAGCAATCAGCCCCAGCATTTT